This T cell receptor beta chain is drawn from a study of blood T cell repertoires in COVID-19. Study information: Acute-phase and convalescent COVID-19 samples originated in the United States, Italy and Spain. In each case, the material was cDNA or gDNA derived from T cells, B-cell-depleted T cells, or PBMCs.

As originally analysed: Reference gene primers were amplified, and this amplification served to estimate nucleated cell counts. Clones were sequenced by immunoSEQ multiplex PCR, and TCRdb holds only the in-frame ones, with some missing. That table gives V, J and clone size, and the DNA gave D and trimming. This sample carries more than 300,000 clones, around four fifths of them seen once, and the ten largest clones take approximately 1.2%. The germline V and J ends were trimmed by 4 bases and 4 bases, with 16 bases remaining between them. Germline CDR1 SEHNR, CDR2 FQNEAQ (reference sequence). This CDR3 contains 16 residues.

The sequenced sample was peripheral blood. This receptor was identified in a woman between 45 and 60 years old with acute or convalescent COVID-19. The V and J genes are TRBV7-9 and TRBJ1-4, with TRBD1 as a possible D gene (5 bases). DNA of the CDR3: TGTGCCAGCAGCTCCCCCACACAGGTTTATAATGAAAAACTGTTTTTT. Amino acids: CASSSPTQVYNEKLFF.